The 10 T cell receptor beta chains listed next were all sequenced from one sample in a study of low-dose radiotherapy and immunotherapy resistance in tumors. Both TCRalpha and TCRbeta chains were reverse transcribed with V-gene-specific primers. Both a constant-region primer and a V-primer adapter served to amplify TCRs across 20 PCR cycles. One entry per CDR3 protein, called by TCRdb with MiXCR from the reads. Here the sample spans about 9,200 distinct CDR3 sequences, 42% being singletons. These TCRs come from a human donor with advanced metastatic prostate, ovarian, gallbladder or colorectal cancer (not recorded which). This table probably holds off-target reads from a library built for another chain.

The V and J genes are TRBV7-2 and TRBJ2-7; TRBD1 or TRBD2 may be the D gene (5 bases each). The CDR3 is 12 amino acids. The germline V gene has CDR1 SGHTA and CDR2 FQGNSA. Between the trimmed V and J ends, which lost 1 base and 5 bases, there was a span of 6 bases. DNA for the CDR3: TGTGCCAGCAGCTTAGTGGGGGACGAGCAGTACTTC. Translated, it gives CASSLVGDEQYF.

The table lists this clonotype with a few counts. The rearrangement joins TRBV11-2 to TRBJ2-1; tentatively, D is TRBD1 or TRBD2 (5 bases each). The germline CDR1 and CDR2 sequences are SGHAT and FQNNGV. The V end was cut by 0 bases, the J end by 4 bases, with 10 bases between. The CDR3 totals 15 residues. The CDR3 region has the DNA TGTGCCAGCAGCTTAGATTCGGGGCCGTACAATGAGCAGTTCTTC. Its protein is CASSLDSGPYNEQFF.

This clonotype is medium-sized within its sample. The V call is TRBV9, the J call TRBJ2-1; tentative D call: TRBD1 (5 bases). The CDR3 runs 15 residues. CDR1 is SGDLS and CDR2 is YYNGEE in the germline V gene. V lost 2 bases, J lost 0 bases, and 9 bases lay in between. The CDR3 region is CASSVGASSYNEQFF. CDR3 in DNA: TGTGCCAGCAGCGTTGGGGCAAGCTCCTACAATGAGCAGTTCTTC.

By share, this clonotype counts as medium-sized (0.01 to 0.1%). In DNA form, the CDR3 reads TGTGCCAGCACTATACGGTCACAAGAGACCCAGTACTTC. Translation: CASTIRSQETQYF. The genes are TRBV5-6 and TRBJ2-5; D uncertain. The germline V gene has CDR1 SGHDT and CDR2 YYEEEE. This CDR3 contains 13 residues. The germline V and J ends were trimmed by 6 bases and 2 bases, with 11 bases remaining between them. Full variable domain (missing parts from reference TRBV5-6 and TRBJ2-5): DAGVTQSPTHLIKTRGQQVTLRCSPKSGHDTVSWYQQALGQGPQFIFQYYEEEERQRGNFPDRFSGHQFPNYSSELNVNALLLGDSALYLCASTIRSQETQYFGPGTRLLVL.

The chain uses TRBV9 and TRBJ2-2; TRBD2 is a possible D gene (6 bases). The CDR3 is 14 residues long. Trimming shortened V by 0 bases and J by 5 bases, and 8 bases separated the two germline ends. The germline V gene encodes CDR1 SGDLS and CDR2 YYNGEE. CDR3 sequence reads: CASSVAAGTGELFF. The CDR3 nucleotides are TGTGCCAGCAGCGTAGCGGCGGGAACCGGGGAGCTGTTTTTT.

This chain joins TRBV6-5 and TRBJ2-3; 7 nucleotides agree with TRBD2. The V segment lost 7 bases and the J segment 2 bases; nucleotides outside the gene matches: 12. Germline V gives CDR1 MNHEY, CDR2 SVGAGI. The CDR3 is 16 residues long. The CDR3 DNA follows: TGTGCCAGCACTAAAGGGGCTAGCGGCAACACAGATACGCAGTATTTT. Amino acids: CASTKGASGNTDTQYF.

This clonotype was seen more than once but under ten times. This sequence joins TRBV29-1 and TRBJ2-1; no definite D call. The CDR3 is made up of 12 amino acids. V was cut by 7 bases and J by 0 bases, with 7 bases left in between. Germline lookup yields CDR1 SQVTM and CDR2 ANQGSEA. CDR3 nucleotide sequence: TGCAGCGGGCGACCCTCCTACAATGAGCAGTTCTTC. This gives the protein CSGRPSYNEQFF.

J is TRBJ2-5 and V is TRBV5-5; D gene ambiguous. V lost 0 bases and J lost 5, with 5 bases in between. Germline V lookup: CDR1 SGHKS, CDR2 YYEKEE (reference sequence). This CDR3 region has 12 residues. CDR3 DNA: TGTGCCAGCAGCTTGGCCAGGGAGACCCAGTACTTC. Its protein product is CASSLARETQYF.

The J gene is TRBJ2-3, the V gene TRBV6-2 or TRBV6-3; TRBD1 aligns across 8 bases. Germline V lookup: CDR1 MNHEY, CDR2 SVGEGT. The CDR3 covers 15 residues. V was pared by 6 bases and J by 2 bases, with 7 bases of the junction left unmatched. In DNA form, the CDR3 reads TGTGCCAGCAGCAATACAGGGGGAAACACAGATACGCAGTATTTT. Encoded protein: CASSNTGGNTDTQYF.

The V gene is TRBV11-2, the J gene TRBJ2-4; 8 bases agree with TRBD2. V dropped 3 bases and J dropped 6; count of bases not matched to a gene: 1. CDR3 length: 13 amino acids. Per germline, CDR1 SGHAT and CDR2 FQNNGV. CDR3 bases: TGTGCCAGCAGCTTGGGACTAGTAAACATTCAGTACTTC. This sequence encodes CASSLGLVNIQYF.